The source of this T cell receptor (beta chain) is a study of OX40 agonist ivuxolimab in advanced cancers. TCRdb's copy holds only in-frame clones and misses some; the assay was immunoSEQ multiplex PCR. The sample shows roughly 40,000 clones, approximately 91% of them seen only once. CDR1 is MNHNS, CDR2 SASEGT, per germline. There are 10 residues in the CDR3. V was pared by 7 bases and J by 7 bases, with 7 bases between. The sequence derives from an adult with an advanced solid tumor such as melanoma, head and neck, liver or kidney cancer. The source material was CD4+ or CD8+ T cells sorted from blood, sampled in a trial of the OX40 agonist ivuxolimab. The V call is TRBV6-1, the J call TRBJ1-2; D call uncertain. CDR3 bases: TGTGCCAGCAACGGGGTTGGCTACACCTTC. This sequence encodes CASNGVGYTF.